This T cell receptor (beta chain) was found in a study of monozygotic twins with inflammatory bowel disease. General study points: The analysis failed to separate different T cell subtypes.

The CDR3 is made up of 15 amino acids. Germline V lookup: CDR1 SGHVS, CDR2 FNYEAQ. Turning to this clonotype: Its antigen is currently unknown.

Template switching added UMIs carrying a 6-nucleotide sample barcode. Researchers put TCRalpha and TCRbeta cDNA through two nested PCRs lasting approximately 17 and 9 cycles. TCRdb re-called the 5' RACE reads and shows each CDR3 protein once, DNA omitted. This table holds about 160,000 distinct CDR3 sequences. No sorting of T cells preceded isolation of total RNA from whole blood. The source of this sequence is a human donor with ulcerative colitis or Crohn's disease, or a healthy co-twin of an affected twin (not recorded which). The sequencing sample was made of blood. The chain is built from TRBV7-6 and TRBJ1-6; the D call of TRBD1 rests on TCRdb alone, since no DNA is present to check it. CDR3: CASSLRDGGNSPLHF.